This entry is about one T cell receptor (beta chain). Its antigen is as yet unknown. The entry originates in a study of T cell repertoires in cytomegalovirus infection. Across the whole study: Use of recently identified HLA-C-restricted and well-studied HLA-B-restricted CMV epitopes was part of the study.

Each CDR3 protein is one row after TCRdb ran MiXCR on the reads. The sample comprises approximately 1,000,000 distinct CDR3 sequences, around 30% of which are singletons, and about an eighth rests with the top ten. Whole-study results and caveats: HLA-C-restricted CMV-specific TCR beta clonotypes were dominant in the ex vivo response.

The clonotype originates from a human donor in good health (CMV status not recorded). Some clones in this sample may be carry-over from other donors' samples. The sample consisted of cultured CD8+ T cells from PBMCs, taken from culture after CMV antigen stimulation.

The CDR3 DNA sequence: TGCAGTGCTAGAGATCTGGGGATTAGCAATCAGCCCCAGCATTTT. Amino acids: CSARDLGISNQPQHF. The chain recombines TRBV20-1 with TRBJ1-5; D not resolved. Germline CDR1 and CDR2: DFQATT and SNEGSKA (reference sequence). V dropped 0 bases and J dropped 0 bases, with 9 bases sitting between them. The CDR3 covers 15 residues.